Below are 31 T cell receptor beta chains sequenced from a single sample in a study of monozygotic twins with cystic fibrosis. TCRdb's copy holds only in-frame clones and misses some; the assay was immunoSEQ multiplex PCR. The sample has approximately 17,000 clones; 90% to 97% are singletons. The sample comprised blood. The origin of the receptors is a girl aged 2-10 years with cystic fibrosis.

This rearrangement joins TRBV11-2 to TRBJ1-5; tentative D call: TRBD1 (5 bases). CDR1 and CDR2 (germline): SGHAT, FQNNGV. Trimming stripped 1 base from V and 7 bases from J, with 14 bases between. This CDR3 has 15 residues. The CDR3 DNA follows: TGTGCCAGCAGCTTAGTCCAGGGAGGGCGACAGCCCCAGCATTTT. Translating it yields CASSLVQGGRQPQHF.

This chain links TRBV6-4 with TRBJ2-3, with TRBD1 matching over 7 bases. CDR1 is MRHNA and CDR2 is SNTAGT in the germline V gene. The CDR3 sequence is 17 residues long. Trimming at V came to 0 bases and at J to 2 bases, leaving 8 bases not matched to a gene. CDR3 region: CASSDSTQGVDTDTQYF. The CDR3 bases are TGTGCCAGCAGTGACTCGACTCAGGGGGTGGACACAGATACGCAGTATTTT.

The CDR3 protein is CATHVGLANYGYTF. The CDR3 coding sequence is TGTGCCACCCACGTCGGACTAGCTAACTATGGCTACACCTTC. This chain joins TRBV28 and TRBJ1-2, with unresolved D. Germline CDR1 is MDHEN and CDR2 is SYDVKM. Trimming pared 10 bases from V and 0 bases from J, leaving 15 bases between. The CDR3 totals 14 residues.

The chain is built from TRBV7-9 and TRBJ2-2; 9 bases align to TRBD2. Losses at the gene ends were 4 bases for V and 0 bases for J; bases not matched to a gene: 6. This CDR3 comprises 17 residues. Looked up from germline, CDR1 is SEHNR and CDR2 is FQNEAQ (reference sequence). CDR3 protein: CASSSQAGGTNTGELFF. The CDR3, as DNA: TGTGCCAGCAGCTCCCAAGCGGGGGGAACGAACACCGGGGAGCTGTTTTTT.

CDR3 sequence reads: CSVERLAGTYNEQFF. The DNA for the CDR3 is TGCAGCGTTGAAAGGCTAGCGGGGACATACAATGAGCAGTTCTTC. The V gene is TRBV29-1, the J gene TRBJ2-1; 9 nucleotides align to TRBD2. Germline V gene data show CDR1 as SQVTM and CDR2 as ANQGSEA. Germline trimming cut 2 bases from V and 4 bases from J; bases unmatched to any gene: 6. The CDR3 extends over 15 amino acids.

V is TRBV19 and J is TRBJ2-5; 14 bases agree with TRBD2. There are 15 residues in the CDR3. Germline loops: CDR1 LNHDA, CDR2 SQIVND (reference sequence). Germline trimming cut 3 bases from V and 4 bases from J; bases unmatched to any gene: 1. The CDR3, as DNA: TGTGCCAGTAGTATCGGACTAGCGGGGGGAGAGACCCAGTACTTC. Amino acids: CASSIGLAGGETQYF.

CDR3 in amino acids: CASSTGEKETQYF. CDR3 in DNA: TGTGCCAGCAGCACTGGGGAGAAAGAGACCCAGTACTTC. The chain links TRBV5-6 to TRBJ2-5; maybe TRBD2 (5 bases). The CDR3 consists of 13 residues. V lost 4 bases and J lost 3, with 10 bases in between. The V gene's germline CDR1 is SGHDT and CDR2 YYEEEE.

This chain joins TRBV4-1 and TRBJ1-4; D gene uncertain. V lost 2 bases and J 2 bases, leaving 18 bases between the germline ends. CDR1 and CDR2 (germline): MGHRA, YSYEKL. The CDR3 spans 18 residues. CDR3 in amino acids: CASSQLWATKTTNEKLFF. CDR3 DNA: TGCGCCAGCAGCCAATTGTGGGCAACCAAGACGACTAATGAAAAACTGTTTTTT.

The J gene is TRBJ2-5, the V gene TRBV5-1; no definite D call. Trimming cost V 0 bases and J 0 bases, with 6 bases left between them. The CDR3 extends over 14 amino acids. Germline lookup yields CDR1 SGHRS and CDR2 YFSETQ. The CDR3 DNA reads as TGCGCCAGCAGCTTGGGGACGGACCAAGAGACCCAGTACTTC. It translates to CASSLGTDQETQYF.

The J gene is TRBJ2-3, the V gene TRBV13; 11 nucleotides agree with TRBD2. This CDR3 spans 14 amino acids. CDR1 is PRHDT and CDR2 is FYEKMQ in the germline V gene (reference sequence). Losses at the gene ends were 5 bases for V and 3 bases for J; bases not matched to a gene: 1. The CDR3 sequence is CASSRTSGTDTQYF. The CDR3, as DNA: TGTGCCAGCAGCCGGACTAGCGGGACAGATACGCAGTATTTT.

The J gene is TRBJ1-1, the V gene TRBV6-1; D is ambiguous. Trimming took 1 base from V and 5 from J, leaving 5 bases between them. CDR1 is MNHNS, CDR2 SASEGT, per germline. This CDR3 is built from 12 residues. CDR3 region: CASSEGGTEAFF. As DNA, the CDR3 is TGTGCCAGCAGTGAAGGGGGAACTGAAGCTTTCTTT.

This chain uses TRBV21-1 with TRBJ2-4; the D segment call TRBD1 is taken from the table without a DNA check. TRBV21-1 is flagged as a pseudogene. The CDR3 runs to 15 residues. The CDR3 nucleotides read TGTGCCACCAAATTAGGACAAGGAAAATGGGACATTCAGTACTTC. Translating it yields CATKLGQGKWDIQYF.

The chain combines TRBV7-4 with TRBJ2-4; 7 bases fit TRBD2. V shed 5 bases and J 2 bases; nucleotides not matched to a gene: 9. The germline gives CDR1 SGHVT, CDR2 SQSDAQ. The CDR3 has 16 amino acids. CDR3: CASSESGDGTKNIQYF. The CDR3 DNA reads TGTGCCAGCAGCGAGAGCGGGGACGGGACCAAAAACATTCAGTACTTC.

The chain carries TRBV2 and TRBJ2-7; TRBD1 might be the D (6 bases). There are 12 residues in the CDR3. CDR1 SNHLY and CDR2 FYNNEI come from the germline V gene. With 2 bases removed from V and 4 bases from J, the gap between germline ends came to 6 bases. In nucleotides, the CDR3 is TGTGCCAGCAGTGAACAGGGGTACGAGCAGTACTTC. Translated, it gives CASSEQGYEQYF.

The chain employs TRBV7-2 and TRBJ2-7; TRBD2 agrees at 8 bases. This CDR3 contains 16 residues. Germline V gene sequence: CDR1 SGHTA, CDR2 FQGNSA. V shed 2 bases and J 0 bases; nucleotides not matched to a gene: 6. The CDR3 region is CASSLSSGGASYEQYF. Written as DNA, the CDR3 is TGTGCCAGCAGCTTATCGTCCGGGGGGGCCTCCTACGAGCAGTACTTC.

V gene TRBV5-6 combines with J gene TRBJ2-7, with D unresolved. The CDR3 consists of 14 residues. Per germline, CDR1 SGHDT and CDR2 YYEEEE. Trimming removed 1 base from V and 3 bases from J, with 11 bases in between. CDR3 nucleotide sequence: TGTGCCAGCAGCTTGCGCGGACGGATCTACGAGCAGTACTTC. It specifies CASSLRGRIYEQYF. Looking up the rest from reference TRBV5-6 and TRBJ2-7 gives the full variable domain: DAGVTQSPTHLIKTRGQQVTLRCSPKSGHDTVSWYQQALGQGPQFIFQYYEEEERQRGNFPDRFSGHQFPNYSSELNVNALLLGDSALYLCASSLRGRIYEQYFGPGTRLTVT.

This rearrangement joins TRBV2 to TRBJ2-3; 8 nucleotides agree with TRBD2. The germline gives CDR1 SNHLY, CDR2 FYNNEI. The CDR3 is 17 amino acids. Trimming removed 4 bases from V and 0 bases from J; junction bases left unmatched: 9. CDR3 sequence: CASSGTGGLPSTDTQYF. The CDR3 coding sequence is TGTGCCAGCAGTGGAACGGGGGGGTTACCTAGCACAGATACGCAGTATTTT.

The rearrangement joins TRBV6-5 to TRBJ1-1; no clear D. V lost 6 bases and J 2 bases, leaving 10 bases between the germline ends. The CDR3 loop spans 13 amino acids. Germline V gene data show CDR1 as MNHEY and CDR2 as SVGAGI. This CDR3 reads CASRYGGNTEAFF. In nucleotides, the CDR3 is TGTGCCAGCAGGTACGGTGGTAACACTGAAGCTTTCTTT.

The V gene is TRBV14, the J gene TRBJ2-7, with 11 bases lining up with TRBD2. CDR3 length: 16 residues. The germline gives CDR1 SGHDN, CDR2 FVKESK. V trimming: 1 base; J trimming: 9 bases; junction bases outside the gene matches: 11. CDR3 region: CASSQASGLAEAGQYF. CDR3 in DNA: TGTGCCAGCAGCCAAGCATCGGGACTAGCGGAGGCTGGGCAGTACTTC.

This chain links TRBV5-6 with TRBJ2-7; D is perhaps TRBD2 (5 bases). This CDR3 comprises 14 residues. The V end was cut by 0 bases, the J end by 5 bases, with 12 bases between. Germline values: CDR1 SGHDT, CDR2 YYEEEE. DNA of the CDR3: TGTGCCAGCAGCTTGGCCTCGGGAAACAACGAGCAGTACTTC. This gives the protein CASSLASGNNEQYF. Supplemented by reference TRBV5-6 and TRBJ2-7, the full variable domain reads DAGVTQSPTHLIKTRGQQVTLRCSPKSGHDTVSWYQQALGQGPQFIFQYYEEEERQRGNFPDRFSGHQFPNYSSELNVNALLLGDSALYLCASSLASGNNEQYFGPGTRLTVT.

The rearrangement joins TRBV19 to TRBJ2-7; D is unclear. The CDR3 length is 15 residues. V shed 0 bases and J shed 0 bases, with 9 bases lying between them. Germline V gives CDR1 LNHDA, CDR2 SQIVND (reference sequence). The CDR3, as DNA: TGTGCCAGTAGTATAGATGCTCAGCCCTCCTACGAGCAGTACTTC. It encodes CASSIDAQPSYEQYF.

This chain connects TRBV6-5 to TRBJ1-1, with a tentative D call TRBD1 (5 bases). The CDR3 spans 14 residues. Germline-derived CDR1 and CDR2 are MNHEY and SVGAGI. Trimming left V 7 bases short and J 3 bases short, with 15 bases between. DNA of the CDR3: TGTGCCAGCACCCCTGGTGGGGGGGACACTGAAGCTTTCTTT. Encoded protein: CASTPGGGDTEAFF.

V usage is TRBV4-3 and J usage is TRBJ2-5; 8 nucleotides line up with TRBD2. CDR1 LGHNA and CDR2 YSLEER come from the germline V gene. J gave up 7 bases and V 1 base, and 2 bases lay outside the gene matches. The CDR3 loop spans 13 amino acids. The CDR3 region is CASSQVRGGTQYF. The CDR3 DNA reads TGCGCCAGCAGCCAAGTTCGGGGGGGGACCCAGTACTTC.

The rearrangement uses TRBV27 and TRBJ2-7, with no clear D. V shed 3 bases and J shed 3 bases, with 12 bases lying between them. Germline loops: CDR1 MNHEY, CDR2 SMNVEV (reference sequence). This CDR3 has 14 amino acids. The CDR3 nucleotides are TGTGCCAGCAGTTTCTCCTTTAACAGCTACGAGCAGTACTTC. This sequence encodes CASSFSFNSYEQYF.

This chain joins TRBV9 and TRBJ2-2; 7 bases map to TRBD2. The length of the CDR3 is 18 residues. Germline V gene sequence: CDR1 SGDLS, CDR2 YYNGEE. V was pared by 0 bases and J by 2 bases, with 10 bases of the junction left unmatched. This CDR3 reads CASSVDVGRVTNTGELFF. CDR3 DNA: TGTGCCAGCAGCGTAGATGTTGGGAGGGTCACAAACACCGGGGAGCTGTTTTTT.

This clone was detected once. This rearrangement joins TRBV4-1 to TRBJ2-2, with 10 bases fitting TRBD2. This CDR3 is built from 19 residues. Germline CDR1 and CDR2: MGHRA and YSYEKL. Germline trimming cut 0 bases from V and 4 bases from J; bases unmatched to any gene: 11. The CDR3 DNA reads TGCGCCAGCAGCCAAGATCAGCTAGCGGGGGATCGCCTCACCGGGGAGCTGTTTTTT. Translating it yields CASSQDQLAGDRLTGELFF.

The chain uses TRBV11-2 and TRBJ2-7, with TRBD2 identical over 7 bases. This CDR3 region has 14 residues. Germline V gene data show CDR1 as SGHAT and CDR2 as FQNNGV. V was clipped by 6 bases and J by 4 bases; unmatched bases: 9. CDR3 bases: TGTGCCAGCAGACAGCAGCGGGGTGGGTACGAGCAGTACTTC. The encoded protein is CASRQQRGGYEQYF.

The rearrangement links TRBV4-1 to TRBJ2-1; 7 nucleotides align to TRBD2. Germline loops: CDR1 MGHRA, CDR2 YSYEKL. With V trimmed by 0 bases and J by 4 bases, 6 bases remained unmatched. The CDR3 spans 16 residues. The CDR3 nucleotides read TGCGCCAGCAGCCAAGATATATCGGGGGGATACAATGAGCAGTTCTTC. It translates to CASSQDISGGYNEQFF.

The chain joins TRBV5-1 to TRBJ1-4; a weak D match, TRBD1 (5 bases). Germline V gene data show CDR1 as SGHRS and CDR2 as YFSETQ. Trimming shortened V by 2 bases and J by 2 bases, and 10 bases separated the two germline ends. This CDR3 has 15 residues. CDR3 bases: TGCGCCAGCAGCTTCGACAGCCCGACTAATGAAAAACTGTTTTTT. Translation: CASSFDSPTNEKLFF.

The CDR3 nucleotides read TGTGCCAGCGGCCAGGGCTACTCTGGAAACACCATATATTTT. Translated, it gives CASGQGYSGNTIYF. The chain carries TRBV6-5 and TRBJ1-3; D possibly corresponds to TRBD1 (5 bases). V was clipped by 8 bases and J by 0 bases, with 11 bases between them. The length of the CDR3 is 14 residues. In germline, CDR1 is MNHEY, CDR2 SVGAGI.

This chain connects TRBV5-6 to TRBJ1-1; no definite D call. Germline V CDR1 and CDR2: SGHDT, YYEEEE. The V gene lost 0 bases and the J gene lost 0 bases, with 9 bases spanning the gap. The CDR3 consists of 15 residues. CDR3 amino acids: CASSLVSGLNTEAFF. The CDR3 DNA reads TGTGCCAGCAGCTTGGTTTCCGGGTTGAACACTGAAGCTTTCTTT.